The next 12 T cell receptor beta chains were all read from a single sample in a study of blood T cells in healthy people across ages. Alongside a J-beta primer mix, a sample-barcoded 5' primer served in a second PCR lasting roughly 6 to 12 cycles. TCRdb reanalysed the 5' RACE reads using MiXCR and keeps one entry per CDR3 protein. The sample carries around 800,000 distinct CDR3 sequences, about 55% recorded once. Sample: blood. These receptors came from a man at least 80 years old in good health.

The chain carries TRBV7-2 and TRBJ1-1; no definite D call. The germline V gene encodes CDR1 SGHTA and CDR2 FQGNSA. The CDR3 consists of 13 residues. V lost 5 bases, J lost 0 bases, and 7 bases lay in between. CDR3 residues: CASSTRLNTEAFF. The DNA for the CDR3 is TGTGCCAGCAGCACCAGACTGAACACTGAAGCTTTCTTT.

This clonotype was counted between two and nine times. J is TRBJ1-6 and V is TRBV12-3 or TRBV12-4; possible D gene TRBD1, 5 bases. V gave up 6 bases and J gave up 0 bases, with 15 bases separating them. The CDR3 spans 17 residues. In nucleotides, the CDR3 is TGTGCCAGCAGCGATAGACAGACACGCTCCTATAATTCACCCCTCCACTTT. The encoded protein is CASSDRQTRSYNSPLHF.

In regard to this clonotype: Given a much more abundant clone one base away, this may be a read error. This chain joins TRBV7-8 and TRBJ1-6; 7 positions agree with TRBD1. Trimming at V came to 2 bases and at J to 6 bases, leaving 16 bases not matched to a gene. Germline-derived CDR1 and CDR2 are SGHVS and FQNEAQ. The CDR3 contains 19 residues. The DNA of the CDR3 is TGTGCCAGCAGCTTAATCCCCGCCCCTAAGACAGGGATTAATTCACCCCTCCACTTT. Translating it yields CASSLIPAPKTGINSPLHF.

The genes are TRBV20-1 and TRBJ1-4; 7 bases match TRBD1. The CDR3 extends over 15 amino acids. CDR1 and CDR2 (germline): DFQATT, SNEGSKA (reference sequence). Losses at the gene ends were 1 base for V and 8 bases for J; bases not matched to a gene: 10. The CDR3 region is CSARVQGSPREKLFF. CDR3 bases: TGCAGTGCTAGAGTACAGGGGTCCCCAAGGGAAAAACTGTTTTTT.

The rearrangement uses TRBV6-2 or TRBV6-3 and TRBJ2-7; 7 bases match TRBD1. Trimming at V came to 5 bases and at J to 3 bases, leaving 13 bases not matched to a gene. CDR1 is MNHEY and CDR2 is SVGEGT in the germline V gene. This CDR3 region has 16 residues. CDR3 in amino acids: CASSPAPRTGVYEQYF. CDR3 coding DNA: TGTGCCAGCAGTCCGGCCCCCAGGACAGGCGTCTACGAGCAGTACTTC.

This chain's CDR3 is CASSLVLGNQETQYF. The CDR3 coding sequence is TGTGCCAGCAGCTTGGTTCTGGGAAACCAAGAGACCCAGTACTTC. This chain links TRBV5-4 with TRBJ2-5; D ambiguous. V lost 0 bases, J lost 0 bases, and 9 bases lay in between. Germline V gene sequence: CDR1 SGHNT, CDR2 YYREEE (reference sequence). The CDR3 covers 15 residues.

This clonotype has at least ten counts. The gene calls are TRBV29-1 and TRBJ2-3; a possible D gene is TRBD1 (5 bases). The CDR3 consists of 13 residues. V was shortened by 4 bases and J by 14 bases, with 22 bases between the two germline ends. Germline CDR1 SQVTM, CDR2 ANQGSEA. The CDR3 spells CSVVRQGLRYAYF. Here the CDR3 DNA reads TGCAGCGTTGTTCGGCAGGGCCTAAGATACGCGTATTTT.

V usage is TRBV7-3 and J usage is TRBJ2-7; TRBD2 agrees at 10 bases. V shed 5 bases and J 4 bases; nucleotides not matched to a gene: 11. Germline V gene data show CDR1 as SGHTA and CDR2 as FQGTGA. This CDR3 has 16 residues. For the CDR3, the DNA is TGTGCCAGCAGCGGAAAAACTAGCGGGACGTCGTACGAGCAGTACTTC. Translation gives CASSGKTSGTSYEQYF.

CDR3 bases: TGCGCCAGCAGCTTGGTCCCGGACGGTCCCTACAATGAGCAGTTCTTC. Encoded protein: CASSLVPDGPYNEQFF. The rearrangement links TRBV5-1 to TRBJ2-1; no reliable D call. Deletions cut 0 bases from V and 2 bases from J, with 12 bases between. The CDR3 sequence is 16 residues long. Germline V CDR1 and CDR2: SGHRS, YFSETQ.

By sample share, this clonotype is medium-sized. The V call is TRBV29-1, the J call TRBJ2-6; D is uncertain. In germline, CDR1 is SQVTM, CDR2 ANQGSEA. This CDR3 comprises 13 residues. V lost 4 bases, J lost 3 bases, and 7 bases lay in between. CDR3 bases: TGCAGCGTTGGTGTCCTTGGGGCCAACGTCCTGACTTTC. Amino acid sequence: CSVGVLGANVLTF.

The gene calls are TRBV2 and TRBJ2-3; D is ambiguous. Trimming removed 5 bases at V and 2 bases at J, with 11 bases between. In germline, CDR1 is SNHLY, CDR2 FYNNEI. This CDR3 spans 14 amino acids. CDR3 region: CASSPDWSTDTQYF. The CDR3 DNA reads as TGTGCCAGCAGTCCCGATTGGTCCACAGATACGCAGTATTTT.

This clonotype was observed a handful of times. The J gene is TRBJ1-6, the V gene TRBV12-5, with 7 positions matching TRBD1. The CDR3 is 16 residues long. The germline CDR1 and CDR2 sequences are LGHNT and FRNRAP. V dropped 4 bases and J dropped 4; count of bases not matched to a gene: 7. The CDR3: CASGSGTEYYNSPLHF. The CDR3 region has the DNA TGTGCTAGTGGTTCCGGGACAGAATATTATAATTCACCCCTCCACTTT. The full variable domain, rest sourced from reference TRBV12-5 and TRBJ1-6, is DARVTQTPRHKVTEMGQEVTMRCQPILGHNTVFWYRQTMMQGLELLAYFRNRAPLDDSGMPKDRFSAEMPDATLATLKIQPSEPRDSAVYFCASGSGTEYYNSPLHFGNGTRLTVT.